A selection of T cell receptor beta chains follows, all from one sample in a study of OX40 agonist ivuxolimab in advanced cancers. Sequencing was performed with immunoSEQ multiplex PCR; in TCRdb, only in-frame clones are kept and a portion is missing. This table has about 100,000 clones, approximately 90% appearing once. The sample in question was CD4+ or CD8+ T cells sorted from blood, obtained in a trial of the OX40 agonist ivuxolimab. The receptors originated from an adult with an advanced solid tumor such as melanoma, head and neck, liver or kidney cancer. The CDR3 runs from the conserved cysteine through the conserved F or W.

CDR3 | J | V
CASSISAVSSGNTIYF | TRBJ1-3 | TRBV19
CASSPGLANEQFF | TRBJ2-1 | TRBV5-1
CASSLTGGNTEAFF | TRBJ1-1 | TRBV5-1
CASSTDRGTEAFF | TRBJ1-1 | TRBV10-2
CASSSTPVSTDTQYF | TRBJ2-3 | TRBV5-6
CASRGIVRDEQYF | TRBJ2-7 | TRBV11-2
CASSHRSTEAFF | TRBJ1-1 | TRBV6-5
CASSPRTSGYNEQFF | TRBJ2-1 | TRBV7-2
CASSEASGFEETQYF | TRBJ2-5 | TRBV2
CASSLWGQSGETQYF | TRBJ2-5 | TRBV7-3
CAWSKRSGGSPLHF | TRBJ1-6 | TRBV30
CASSIDQVASGRKNIQYF | TRBJ2-4 | TRBV19
CASSEGGGSTQYF | TRBJ2-3 | TRBV2
CASSRTGDQPQHF | TRBJ1-5 | TRBV5-6
CASSPRVELAGEQFF | TRBJ2-1 | TRBV4-3
CASSLGGGLASTDTQYF | TRBJ2-3 | TRBV7-6
CASSKGTGEGYTF | TRBJ1-2 | TRBV7-2
CASSPGDRANYGYTF | TRBJ1-2 | TRBV5-1
CASSSHGQETQYF | TRBJ2-5 | TRBV19
CASSVGGFRTEAFF | TRBJ1-1 | TRBV6-5
CASSELAGGTGEQFF | TRBJ2-1 | TRBV6-1
CASSLMPGQGVSYNEQFF | TRBJ2-1 | TRBV5-1
CASSRGTGETDTQYF | TRBJ2-3 | TRBV4-3
CASSATFSGRAGDTQYF | TRBJ2-3 | TRBV18
CASSLLGLYEQYF | TRBJ2-7 | TRBV11-2
CASSSGQLPEKLFF | TRBJ1-4 | TRBV5-4
CAWSFFGTGNEKLFF | TRBJ1-4 | TRBV30
CASSLAGRAEQFF | TRBJ2-1 | TRBV7-7
CASSLPGGGANVLTF | TRBJ2-6 | TRBV28
CATSRDRRRSWGSHEQFF | TRBJ2-1 | TRBV15
CASSEQGRGQPQHF | TRBJ1-5 | TRBV5-6
CASSYSSASAETQYF | TRBJ2-5 | TRBV6-6
CASRVGPNTEAFF | TRBJ1-1 | TRBV7-2
CASSNRDRGSYGYTF | TRBJ1-2 | TRBV11-2
CASSIFRVEDTQYF | TRBJ2-3 | TRBV7-2
CASSLVPTGDSGDTQYF | TRBJ2-3 | TRBV5-1
CASSDWETSYEQYF | TRBJ2-7 | TRBV27
CASRQGVGGGNTGELFF | TRBJ2-2 | TRBV4-2
CASSRAGEGTQYF | TRBJ2-5 | TRBV23-1
CASSVTGISQETQYF | TRBJ2-5 | TRBV5-1
CASSLLGYGNTIYF | TRBJ1-3 | TRBV4-2